A selection of T cell receptor beta chains follows, all from one sample in a study of cytomegalovirus exposure and HLA in healthy donors. Data came from immunoSEQ multiplex PCR; TCRdb stores just in-frame clones and leaves some out. The data hold 200,000 to 250,000 clones, with around nine tenths observed a single time. Sequenced sample: PBMCs. Receptors were obtained from a woman aged 18-29 years in good health and CMV-seronegative. Each CDR3 is given with its conserved first and last residue. The order of the fields is CDR3 DNA, CDR3 protein, J gene, clone size, V gene, D gene. A D gene is named only where the DNA matches it firmly. Where a row states a size, it is once, few, many or the class of an expanded clone; other rows omit it.

CDR3 DNA: TGTGCCAGCCGTGCGGCGGGGCTAGAGACCCAGTACTTC; CDR3 protein: CASRAAGLETQYF; J gene: TRBJ2-5; clone size: NA; V gene: TRBV2; D gene: NA
CDR3 DNA: TGTGCCAGCAGCCAGGGTTATAGCAATCAGCCCCAGCATTTT; CDR3 protein: CASSQGYSNQPQHF; J gene: TRBJ1-5; clone size: NA; V gene: TRBV6-1; D gene: NA
CDR3 DNA: TGTGCCAGCAGCTTACCTTGGACAGGGGGCTCGAACACTGAAGCTTTCTTT; CDR3 protein: CASSLPWTGGSNTEAFF; J gene: TRBJ1-1; clone size: NA; V gene: TRBV7-9; D gene: TRBD1
CDR3 DNA: TGTGCCTGGACACCCGGGACAGCATTCTCAAAAGCTTTCTTT; CDR3 protein: CAWTPGTAFSKAFF; J gene: TRBJ1-1; clone size: NA; V gene: TRBV30; D gene: TRBD1
CDR3 DNA: TGCGCCAGCAGCCAAGATCGGGGGGACGCCTCGAGAGGGACTGAAGCTTTCTTT; CDR3 protein: CASSQDRGDASRGTEAFF; J gene: TRBJ1-1; clone size: NA; V gene: TRBV4-1; D gene: NA
CDR3 DNA: TGTGCCAGCAGCTGGCGGACAGGCTCGTATGGCTACACCTTC; CDR3 protein: CASSWRTGSYGYTF; J gene: TRBJ1-2; clone size: NA; V gene: TRBV5-6; D gene: TRBD1
CDR3 DNA: TGTGCCAGCAGCTTAAACACAGGGGAAGCTTCCTACGAGCAGTACTTC; CDR3 protein: CASSLNTGEASYEQYF; J gene: TRBJ2-7; clone size: NA; V gene: TRBV11-3; D gene: TRBD1
CDR3 DNA: TGCGCCAGCAGCCAAGGGACAGAGCGGGAGCTGGCCAAAAACATTCAGTACTTC; CDR3 protein: CASSQGTERELAKNIQYF; J gene: TRBJ2-4; clone size: NA; V gene: TRBV4-1; D gene: TRBD2
CDR3 DNA: TGTGCCAGCAGTTTTTTCCCCTACTCAACTAATGAAAAACTGTTTTTT; CDR3 protein: CASSFFPYSTNEKLFF; J gene: TRBJ1-4; clone size: NA; V gene: TRBV27; D gene: NA
CDR3 DNA: TGCAGCGTGGAGGACAGGGCAAACACTGAAGCTTTCTTT; CDR3 protein: CSVEDRANTEAFF; J gene: TRBJ1-1; clone size: few; V gene: TRBV29-1; D gene: TRBD1
CDR3 DNA: TGTGCCAGCAGTGACTCGCGGCAGAACACTGAAGCTTTCTTT; CDR3 protein: CASSDSRQNTEAFF; J gene: TRBJ1-1; clone size: NA; V gene: TRBV6-4; D gene: NA
CDR3 DNA: TGTGCCAGCAGTGAAGTAGCGGCTAGCACAGATACGCAGTATTTT; CDR3 protein: CASSEVAASTDTQYF; J gene: TRBJ2-3; clone size: NA; V gene: TRBV6-4; D gene: NA
CDR3 DNA: TGTGCCAGCAGCGTAGCGGGACAGGGGGTCTCTGGGGCCAACGTCCTGACTTTC; CDR3 protein: CASSVAGQGVSGANVLTF; J gene: TRBJ2-6; clone size: NA; V gene: TRBV9; D gene: TRBD1
CDR3 DNA: TGTGCCAGCAGTTACGGGGTGGGGAGTGGAGCAGATACGCAGTATTTT; CDR3 protein: CASSYGVGSGADTQYF; J gene: TRBJ2-3; clone size: NA; V gene: TRBV6-6; D gene: NA
CDR3 DNA: TGTGCCAGCCGCCGAACAGTAGCCAAAAACATTCAGTACTTC; CDR3 protein: CASRRTVAKNIQYF; J gene: TRBJ2-4; clone size: few; V gene: TRBV2; D gene: NA
CDR3 DNA: TGTGCCACTCAACTCTCCGGGACAGGGCATGGCTACACCTTC; CDR3 protein: CATQLSGTGHGYTF; J gene: TRBJ1-2; clone size: NA; V gene: TRBV6-1; D gene: TRBD1
CDR3 DNA: TGTGCCAGCAGCCAAGAAACTAAGGTCTCCGGGGCCAACGTCCTGACTTTC; CDR3 protein: CASSQETKVSGANVLTF; J gene: TRBJ2-6; clone size: NA; V gene: TRBV4-2; D gene: NA
CDR3 DNA: TGTGCCAGTAGTAGATACGACAGAACGACTGGAAACACCATATATTTT; CDR3 protein: CASSRYDRTTGNTIYF; J gene: TRBJ1-3; clone size: few; V gene: TRBV19; D gene: NA
CDR3 DNA: TGTGCCTGGAGTGTATTAATCGAGAGGGCAACTAATGAAAAACTGTTTTTT; CDR3 protein: CAWSVLIERATNEKLFF; J gene: TRBJ1-4; clone size: NA; V gene: TRBV30; D gene: NA
CDR3 DNA: TGTGCCAGCAAAGATAATTCGGACACCATATATTTT; CDR3 protein: CASKDNSDTIYF; J gene: TRBJ1-3; clone size: NA; V gene: TRBV6-6; D gene: NA
CDR3 DNA: TGTGCCAGCAGCTTATACGTGGGAGGGTCCGCAGATACGCAGTATTTT; CDR3 protein: CASSLYVGGSADTQYF; J gene: TRBJ2-3; clone size: NA; V gene: TRBV7-9; D gene: TRBD2
CDR3 DNA: TGTGCCAGCAGCTTCGACGGGAGGAGGAACACTGAAGCTTTCTTT; CDR3 protein: CASSFDGRRNTEAFF; J gene: TRBJ1-1; clone size: NA; V gene: TRBV7-9; D gene: NA
CDR3 DNA: TGCGCCAGCAGCCAAGACAGACTCGACAGTCAGCAGTACTTC; CDR3 protein: CASSQDRLDSQQYF; J gene: TRBJ2-7; clone size: NA; V gene: TRBV4-1; D gene: NA
CDR3 DNA: TGTGCCAGCAGTGGCGGGGAATGGCCCACCGGGGAGCTGTTTTTT; CDR3 protein: CASSGGEWPTGELFF; J gene: TRBJ2-2; clone size: NA; V gene: TRBV6-6; D gene: NA
CDR3 DNA: TGTGCCAGCAGCAAATCGGTCCAGGGGGGCCAAGAGACCCAGTACTTC; CDR3 protein: CASSKSVQGGQETQYF; J gene: TRBJ2-5; clone size: NA; V gene: TRBV21-1; D gene: NA
CDR3 DNA: TGTGCCAGCTCGGCTAGCGGGTGGATCAATGAGCAGTTCTTC; CDR3 protein: CASSASGWINEQFF; J gene: TRBJ2-1; clone size: NA; V gene: TRBV6-1; D gene: TRBD2
CDR3 DNA: TGCGCCAGCAGCTTGGTGACTAGCGGGAGACTGGAGACCCAGTACTTC; CDR3 protein: CASSLVTSGRLETQYF; J gene: TRBJ2-5; clone size: few; V gene: TRBV5-1; D gene: TRBD2
CDR3 DNA: TGTGCCAGCAGCTTGAATAGGGGGTACGAGCAGTACTTC; CDR3 protein: CASSLNRGYEQYF; J gene: TRBJ2-7; clone size: few; V gene: TRBV5-4; D gene: NA
CDR3 DNA: TGTGCCAGCAGGGCCCGACAGGGCGAAGAGACCCAGTACTTC; CDR3 protein: CASRARQGEETQYF; J gene: TRBJ2-5; clone size: NA; V gene: TRBV6-1; D gene: TRBD1
CDR3 DNA: TGTGCCAGCAGTTATGACAGGGTCGGGGAAAAACTGTTTTTT; CDR3 protein: CASSYDRVGEKLFF; J gene: TRBJ1-4; clone size: NA; V gene: TRBV28; D gene: TRBD1
CDR3 DNA: TGTGCCAGTGGTGCGGGGCTGGGTTATACGCAGTATTTT; CDR3 protein: CASGAGLGYTQYF; J gene: TRBJ2-3; clone size: NA; V gene: TRBV28; D gene: NA
CDR3 DNA: TGTGCCAGCAGCCTCGGAGTGTCCTTCCACGAGCAGTACTTC; CDR3 protein: CASSLGVSFHEQYF; J gene: TRBJ2-7; clone size: once; V gene: TRBV27; D gene: NA
CDR3 DNA: TGTGCCAGCGCGTTGAACAATCAGCCCCAGCATTTT; CDR3 protein: CASALNNQPQHF; J gene: TRBJ1-5; clone size: NA; V gene: TRBV28; D gene: NA
CDR3 DNA: TGTGCCAGCAGCCCCGGCGGACAGGGGAACACTGAAGCTTTCTTT; CDR3 protein: CASSPGGQGNTEAFF; J gene: TRBJ1-1; clone size: NA; V gene: TRBV11-3; D gene: TRBD1
CDR3 DNA: TGTGCCAGCAGTCCCTCCCAGGGCGGGGGCTCCTACGAGCAGTACTTC; CDR3 protein: CASSPSQGGGSYEQYF; J gene: TRBJ2-7; clone size: NA; V gene: TRBV27; D gene: TRBD2
CDR3 DNA: TGTGCCAGCAACCGACAGACTTCTGATGGGGAGCTGTTTTTT; CDR3 protein: CASNRQTSDGELFF; J gene: TRBJ2-2; clone size: NA; V gene: TRBV2; D gene: NA
CDR3 DNA: TGTGCCACCATTGGGACAGGGCGAACTAATGAAAAACTGTTTTTT; CDR3 protein: CATIGTGRTNEKLFF; J gene: TRBJ1-4; clone size: NA; V gene: TRBV6-6; D gene: TRBD1
CDR3 DNA: TGTGCCAGCTCACCACGAAGAGGCGGGATTAGCACAGATACGCAGTATTTT; CDR3 protein: CASSPRRGGISTDTQYF; J gene: TRBJ2-3; clone size: NA; V gene: TRBV18; D gene: NA
CDR3 DNA: TGTGCCAGCAGCTCACAGGGGGCGTCCTACGAGCAGTACTTC; CDR3 protein: CASSSQGASYEQYF; J gene: TRBJ2-7; clone size: NA; V gene: TRBV5-6; D gene: TRBD1
CDR3 DNA: TGTGCCAGCAGTCGGGGGACAGGGGCTGAAGCTTTCTTT; CDR3 protein: CASSRGTGAEAFF; J gene: TRBJ1-1; clone size: NA; V gene: TRBV6-5; D gene: TRBD1
CDR3 DNA: TGCGCCAGCAGCCAAAGACGGGGGAACACCTACGAGCAGTACTTC; CDR3 protein: CASSQRRGNTYEQYF; J gene: TRBJ2-7; clone size: NA; V gene: TRBV4-1; D gene: NA
CDR3 DNA: TGTGCCAGCAGCTTGGCGCCAGGGGGCTACAACGAGCAGTACTTC; CDR3 protein: CASSLAPGGYNEQYF; J gene: TRBJ2-7; clone size: NA; V gene: TRBV5-8; D gene: TRBD1
CDR3 DNA: TGTGCCAGCAGCTTCCGACTAGCGGGGTTACCCTACGAGCAGTACTTC; CDR3 protein: CASSFRLAGLPYEQYF; J gene: TRBJ2-7; clone size: NA; V gene: TRBV5-8; D gene: TRBD2
CDR3 DNA: TGTGCCAGTAGTATAGATCTCGCGGGCCCTTACAATGAGCAGTTCTTC; CDR3 protein: CASSIDLAGPYNEQFF; J gene: TRBJ2-1; clone size: NA; V gene: TRBV19; D gene: NA
CDR3 DNA: TGTGCCTGGAGTGTAGCAGGGGGAGGCTACGAGCAGTACTTC; CDR3 protein: CAWSVAGGGYEQYF; J gene: TRBJ2-7; clone size: once; V gene: TRBV30; D gene: NA
CDR3 DNA: TGTGCCAGTATGATTTACGGTACCAATGAGCAGTTCTTC; CDR3 protein: CASMIYGTNEQFF; J gene: TRBJ2-1; clone size: NA; V gene: TRBV19; D gene: NA
CDR3 DNA: TGCGCCAGCAGCCATGCGACAGGGAGCTCCTACAATGAGCAGTTCTTC; CDR3 protein: CASSHATGSSYNEQFF; J gene: TRBJ2-1; clone size: NA; V gene: TRBV4-1; D gene: TRBD1
CDR3 DNA: TGTGCCACCAGCAGAGATCTGGTCCGGGATCTGCAGTTCTTC; CDR3 protein: CATSRDLVRDLQFF; J gene: TRBJ2-1; clone size: once; V gene: TRBV15; D gene: NA
CDR3 DNA: TGTGCCAGCAGCCCAGCGAGAGGGCCCTTCTATGGCTACACCTTC; CDR3 protein: CASSPARGPFYGYTF; J gene: TRBJ1-2; clone size: NA; V gene: TRBV11-2; D gene: NA
CDR3 DNA: TGCGCCAGCAGCCCCCCCCAGGGAATAGGAAACACCATATATTTT; CDR3 protein: CASSPPQGIGNTIYF; J gene: TRBJ1-3; clone size: NA; V gene: TRBV4-1; D gene: NA
CDR3 DNA: TGTGCCAGCAGCCCAATTTGGGGGCTCGAGCAGTACTTC; CDR3 protein: CASSPIWGLEQYF; J gene: TRBJ2-7; clone size: NA; V gene: TRBV7-6; D gene: NA
CDR3 DNA: TGTGCCAGTAGGCCTCCCAGGGGGACAGGGCAGGGTGAAGCTTTCTTT; CDR3 protein: CASRPPRGTGQGEAFF; J gene: TRBJ1-1; clone size: NA; V gene: TRBV19; D gene: TRBD1